Shown below are 8 T cell receptor beta chains from a single sample sequenced in a study of identical twins (TCRdb year 2016). Library method: 5' RACE. Sequencing used an Illumina HiSeq 2000. TCRdb cleaned the public reads at Q25 with fastp, built clones with MiXCR and kept in-frame beta chains. Every CDR3 protein is listed once, alongside the most common genes and DNA of its rows. The sample table lists more than 350,000 distinct CDR3 sequences, 7% to 9.5% of them with a count of one. The top ten clones comprise 8% to 10% of the sample. Sample: naive T cells sorted from blood. The cell subset or site label on this specimen signifies: cells isolated with a human naive T-cell isolation kit. These receptors were taken from a woman in her fifties or sixties in good health.

The sample holds a few counts of this clonotype. The chain couples TRBV15 to TRBJ2-7; D ambiguous. The CDR3 is made up of 14 amino acids. V was pared by 4 bases and J by 0 bases, with 10 bases between. CDR1 is LNHNV and CDR2 is YYDKDF in the germline V gene (reference sequence). The DNA for the CDR3 is TGTGCCACCAGCAAGAGCCGGGCCTCCTACGAGCAGTACTTC. Translating it yields CATSKSRASYEQYF.

The rearrangement links TRBV7-8 to TRBJ2-5, with unresolved D. V shed 1 base and J shed 1 base, with 10 bases lying between them. Germline-derived CDR1 and CDR2 are SGHVS and FQNEAQ. CDR3 length equals 15 residues. CDR3 nucleotide sequence: TGTGCCAGCAGCTTAGGTCGTAGGATCCAAGAGACCCAGTACTTC. Its protein is CASSLGRRIQETQYF.

This clonotype was seen repeatedly, ten times or more. The genes are TRBV6-6 and TRBJ1-1; D perhaps matches TRBD1 (6 bases). This CDR3 has 15 residues. Per germline, CDR1 MNHNY and CDR2 SVGAGI (reference sequence). V dropped 4 bases and J dropped 0 bases, with 12 bases sitting between them. The CDR3 sequence: CASSLDRNMNTEAFF. The CDR3 bases are TGTGCCAGCAGTTTGGACAGAAACATGAACACTGAAGCTTTCTTT.

A few counts support this clonotype. The chain has TRBV10-3 and TRBJ2-1; 11 bases fit TRBD2. The CDR3 has 15 residues. The junction had 8 bases not matched to a gene; V was cut back by 3 bases and J by 10 bases. Germline lookup yields CDR1 ENHRY and CDR2 SYGVKD. CDR3 region: CAISDAGTSGGEQFF. CDR3 coding DNA: TGTGCCATCAGTGACGCCGGGACTAGCGGAGGGGAGCAGTTCTTC.

In its sample, this clonotype was seen many times. This chain uses TRBV29-1 with TRBJ1-2; 7 nucleotides agree with TRBD1. Germline CDR1 is SQVTM and CDR2 is ANQGSEA. This CDR3 is built from 17 residues. With V trimmed by 1 base and J by 6 bases, 17 bases remained unmatched. CDR3 region: CSVEVHQTGTIFNGYTF. CDR3 coding DNA: TGCAGCGTTGAAGTTCACCAGACAGGGACTATATTTAATGGCTACACCTTC.

This clonotype was recorded at least ten times. The chain has TRBV12-3 or TRBV12-4 and TRBJ1-4; 9 bases align to TRBD1. CDR3 length equals 13 residues. V lost 5 bases to trimming and J lost 7 bases; unmatched junction nucleotides: 2. As DNA, the CDR3 is TGTGCCAGCAGTCAGACAGGGGGTGAAAAACTGTTTTTT. Protein product: CASSQTGGEKLFF.

This clonotype was counted ten times or more. V is TRBV4-2 and J is TRBJ2-1, with no clear D. This CDR3 has 13 residues. Trimming took 0 bases from V and 5 from J, leaving 5 bases between them. Germline-derived CDR1 and CDR2 are LGHNA and YNFKEQ. The CDR3 DNA is TGTGCCAGCAGCCAAGACGGCGACAATGAGCAGTTCTTC. Its protein product is CASSQDGDNEQFF.

The V and J genes are TRBV4-1 and TRBJ1-2; 8 nucleotides match TRBD1. The CDR3 loop spans 16 amino acids. With 4 bases clipped from V and 6 bases from J, the junction kept 13 bases outside the gene matches. Germline V CDR1 and CDR2: MGHRA, YSYEKL. The CDR3 sequence is CASSLPRTGNKDGYTF. The CDR3 DNA sequence: TGCGCCAGCAGCCTCCCCCGGACAGGGAACAAGGATGGCTACACCTTC.